This is a list of T cell receptor beta chains from one sample in a study of blood T cell repertoires in COVID-19. Assay used: immunoSEQ multiplex PCR; TCRdb lists only in-frame clones, some missing. The profile shows about 65,000 clones, about 83% of them singletons. The material sequenced was peripheral blood. These TCRs come from a man aged 50 to 59 with COVID-19, enrolled during active disease. The CDR3 runs from the conserved cysteine through the conserved F or W. Fields, in order: J gene, V gene, CDR3 protein.

>TRBJ2-7|TRBV3-1/TRBV3-2
CASSPSRGAGEQYF
>TRBJ2-3|TRBV28
CASSFGPGASTDTQYF
>TRBJ2-7|TRBV7-8
CASSFSRAGVYEQYF
>TRBJ1-1|TRBV30
CAWNRPRAGNTEAFF
>TRBJ1-4|TRBV5-1
CASSPGGLNEKLFF
>TRBJ1-2|TRBV4-2
CASSQDGSPGGYGYTF
>TRBJ1-1|TRBV7-2
CASSSVGGAFTEAFF
>TRBJ1-5|TRBV25-1
CASSDRQGSQPQHF
>TRBJ2-3|TRBV27
CASNPTVYADTQYF
>TRBJ2-7|TRBV7-2
CASSTWDRPYEQYF
>TRBJ1-2|TRBV25-1
CASKAAGGNYGYTF
>TRBJ1-1|TRBV28
CASSLLRDTEAFF
>TRBJ2-7|TRBV2
CASTPGRTGITYEQYF
>TRBJ2-1|TRBV30
CAWDGTGSTEQFF
>TRBJ1-5|TRBV7-2
CASSLVQGGQPQHF
>TRBJ2-3|TRBV5-1
CASSLSLAASTDTQYF
>TRBJ2-7|TRBV21-1
CASSKSLPTYEQYF
>TRBJ1-1|TRBV28
CASRPPVGETAEAFF
>TRBJ1-6|TRBV5-5
CASRGDRAPINSPLHF
>TRBJ2-7|TRBV6-6
CASKKGQESYEQYF
>TRBJ2-1|TRBV28
CASIPGGLPNEQFF
>TRBJ2-7|TRBV7-2
CASSHKIAGGADMPYEQYF
>TRBJ2-5|TRBV24-1
CATSDLSTTQYF
>TRBJ1-1|TRBV11-2
CASSSGTGLNTEAFF
>TRBJ1-6|TRBV27
CASSTWGQGAIASPLHF
>TRBJ1-3|TRBV5-1
CASSYGTGGGGNTIYF
>TRBJ2-5|TRBV11-2
CASSIDRETQYF
>TRBJ2-7|TRBV19
CASRRTSGSGYEQYF
>TRBJ2-1|TRBV14
CASSRLTSGRSNEQFF